The 25 T cell receptor beta chains in this list originate from one sample, sequenced in a study of cytomegalovirus exposure and HLA in healthy donors. Use of 60 Vbeta and 13 Jbeta primers characterized the PCR. The data were produced by immunoSEQ multiplex PCR, yet TCRdb's version contains in-frame clones alone and is incomplete. This table holds about 150,000 clones. The sequenced material came from PBMCs. The receptor set was obtained from a woman between 50 and 59 years old in good health and CMV-seronegative.

V usage is TRBV6-5 and J usage is TRBJ1-2, with TRBD1 as a possible D gene (6 bases). Trimming cost V 5 bases and J 6 bases, with 13 bases left between them. The CDR3 length is 13 residues. Germline V gene data show CDR1 as MNHEY and CDR2 as SVGAGI. The CDR3 DNA sequence: TGTGCCAGCAGTGGGAGACAGGAGGATGGCTACACCTTC. Translating gives CASSGRQEDGYTF.

This chain links TRBV6-1 with TRBJ1-5, with D unclear. CDR1 and CDR2 from the germline V gene are MNHNS and SASEGT. The CDR3 has 15 amino acids. V shed 1 base and J shed 0 bases, with 7 bases lying between them. CDR3 bases: TGTGCCAGCAGTGAAGGGCTCAATAGCAATCAGCCCCAGCATTTT. Its translation: CASSEGLNSNQPQHF.

J is TRBJ1-5 and V is TRBV2; D unresolved. The V gene lost 5 bases and the J gene lost 4 bases, with 15 bases spanning the gap. The CDR3 loop spans 15 amino acids. CDR1 and CDR2 (germline): SNHLY, FYNNEI. The DNA of the CDR3 is TGTGCCAGCAGTCCCGAGAGGGTCCTTAATCAGCCCCAGCATTTT. This encodes CASSPERVLNQPQHF.

The J gene is TRBJ2-5, the V gene TRBV6-1; the match to TRBD1 covers 7 bases. V lost 5 bases to trimming and J lost 5 bases; unmatched junction nucleotides: 5. The CDR3 is 13 residues long. The germline CDR1 and CDR2 sequences are MNHNS and SASEGT. CDR3 sequence (DNA): TGTGCCAGCAGTTTTGACAGGGAGGAGACCCAGTACTTC. Its translation is CASSFDREETQYF.

This rearrangement joins TRBV10-3 to TRBJ2-7; possibly TRBD1 for D (6 bases). CDR1 and CDR2 from the germline V gene are ENHRY and SYGVKD. The CDR3 length is 14 residues. Trimming removed 10 bases at V and 1 base at J, with 17 bases between. In DNA form, the CDR3 reads TGTGCCAGCCAAACCCCCAGGGGATCCTACGAGCAGTACTTC. Amino acids: CASQTPRGSYEQYF.

This chain uses TRBV9 with TRBJ2-4; TRBD2 aligns across 8 bases. The CDR3 length is 14 residues. Trimming took 4 bases from V and 6 from J; bases not matched to a gene: 6. Per the germline V gene, CDR1 is SGDLS and CDR2 is YYNGEE. The CDR3 protein is CASSFTRGGNIQYF. CDR3 nucleotides: TGTGCCAGCAGCTTTACTCGGGGGGGAAACATTCAGTACTTC.

The V call is TRBV6-5, the J call TRBJ2-6, with D unresolved. The V gene lost 6 bases and the J gene lost 4 bases, with 7 bases spanning the gap. Germline V CDR1 and CDR2: MNHEY, SVGAGI. This CDR3 has 13 residues. CDR3 in amino acids: CASSPPGANVLTF. The CDR3 nucleotides are TGTGCCAGCAGCCCCCCGGGGGCCAACGTCCTGACTTTC.

CDR3 DNA sequence: TGCGCCAGCAGCTTGGAGGGCCCAATCAGCGGGGGCACAGATACGCAGTATTTT. Its translation: CASSLEGPISGGTDTQYF. The chain is built from TRBV5-1 and TRBJ2-3; 7 bases map to TRBD2. From germline, CDR1 is SGHRS and CDR2 YFSETQ. The CDR3 has 18 amino acids. V shed 0 bases, J shed 1 base, and the junction held 11 bases outside the gene matches.

V and J are TRBV4-3 and TRBJ2-2, with 15 bases identical to TRBD2. V was pared by 4 bases and J by 8 bases, with 11 bases of the junction left unmatched. The germline V gene has CDR1 LGHNA and CDR2 YSLEER. CDR3 length: 18 residues. The CDR3 spells CASSPGLAGGPSRGELFF. CDR3 in DNA: TGCGCCAGCAGCCCCGGACTAGCGGGAGGGCCCTCGAGAGGGGAGCTGTTTTTT.

The V and J genes are TRBV6-5 and TRBJ1-5; no firm D call. Looked up from germline, CDR1 is MNHEY and CDR2 is SVGAGI. Trimming took 5 bases from V and 3 from J, leaving 8 bases between them. The CDR3 extends over 13 amino acids. CDR3 protein: CASSNSFNQPQHF. The DNA of the CDR3 is TGTGCCAGCAGTAATTCCTTCAATCAGCCCCAGCATTTT.

The chain combines TRBV6-1 with TRBJ2-5; maybe TRBD2 (5 bases). Trimming took off 10 bases at V and 2 bases at J, with 14 bases between the two ends. The CDR3 is 13 amino acids. Per germline, CDR1 MNHNS and CDR2 SASEGT. The CDR3 reads CATTGIIQETQYF. In nucleotides, the CDR3 is TGTGCCACCACCGGGATCATTCAAGAGACCCAGTACTTC.

V is TRBV29-1 and J is TRBJ1-2; D is unclear. V lost 7 bases and J lost 1, with 4 bases in between. CDR3 size: 10 residues. Per the germline V gene, CDR1 is SQVTM and CDR2 is ANQGSEA. The CDR3 DNA follows: TGCAGCGCGCGTAACTATGGCTACACCTTC. It codes for CSARNYGYTF.

This sequence joins TRBV4-1 and TRBJ2-1, with 8 bases that match TRBD1. V shed 3 bases and J 5 bases; nucleotides not matched to a gene: 9. The CDR3 extends over 16 amino acids. Germline V gene data show CDR1 as MGHRA and CDR2 as YSYEKL. The CDR3 region has the DNA TGCGCCAGCAGCCAGTTAGGACAGGGCTACCACAATGAGCAGTTCTTC. Its translation: CASSQLGQGYHNEQFF.

The J gene is TRBJ1-1, the V gene TRBV6-5, with D possibly matching TRBD1 (6 bases). The ends were cut back, 6 bases at V and 6 bases at J, with 17 bases in the middle. CDR1 is MNHEY, CDR2 SVGAGI, per germline. CDR3 length: 14 residues. CDR3 region: CASRGSRGEAEAFF. The CDR3 DNA is TGTGCCAGCAGAGGTAGCAGGGGAGAGGCTGAAGCTTTCTTT.

The chain carries TRBV5-1 and TRBJ1-1; no clear D. Looked up from germline, CDR1 is SGHRS and CDR2 is YFSETQ. Trimming pared 5 bases from V and 1 base from J, leaving 9 bases between. This CDR3 region has 13 residues. The CDR3 DNA sequence: TGCGCCAGCAGTCCTAATGAGAACACTGAAGCTTTCTTT. Protein product: CASSPNENTEAFF. The entire variable domain, with the rest obtained from reference TRBV5-1 and TRBJ1-1, is as follows: KAGVTQTPRYLIKTRGQQVTLSCSPISGHRSVSWYQQTPGQGLQFLFEYFSETQRNKGNFPGRFSGRQFSNSRSEMNVSTLELGDSALYLCASSPNENTEAFFGQGTRLTVV.

The V and J genes are TRBV28 and TRBJ2-7; a possible D gene is TRBD2 (6 bases). This CDR3 has 15 amino acids. Per germline, CDR1 MDHEN and CDR2 SYDVKM. The V end was cut by 6 bases, the J end by 0 bases, with 15 bases between. The CDR3 is CASRPTGDLSYEQYF. CDR3 bases: TGTGCCAGCAGACCCACGGGGGACCTCTCCTACGAGCAGTACTTC.

The chain combines TRBV5-1 with TRBJ1-1; perhaps TRBD1 as D (5 bases). This CDR3 is built from 15 residues. Per the germline V gene, CDR1 is SGHRS and CDR2 is YFSETQ. Trimming took off 7 bases at V and 0 bases at J, with 16 bases between the two ends. CDR3 region: CASGPEDTLNTEAFF. As DNA, the CDR3 is TGCGCCAGCGGCCCCGAGGACACCCTGAACACTGAAGCTTTCTTT.

The J gene is TRBJ2-7, the V gene TRBV4-2; 7 bases are a match to TRBD1. Unmatched junction bases numbered 6, after V lost 3 bases and J lost 1 base. CDR3 length: 15 residues. Germline CDR1 LGHNA, CDR2 YNFKEQ. DNA of the CDR3: TGTGCCAGCAGCCATACAGGGGACCCGTCCTACGAGCAGTACTTC. This codes for CASSHTGDPSYEQYF.

The genes are TRBV9 and TRBJ1-3; 8 bases fit TRBD1. Germline values: CDR1 SGDLS, CDR2 YYNGEE. The CDR3 spans 17 residues. The trim removed 0 bases at V and 4 bases at J, leaving 9 bases unmatched. The CDR3 region has the DNA TGTGCCAGCAGCGTAGAGATGGGACAGGCAGGGGGAAACACCATATATTTT. Residues: CASSVEMGQAGGNTIYF.

The CDR3 loop reads CASSIGQVAYEQYF. CDR3 sequence (DNA): TGTGCCAGTAGTATTGGTCAGGTCGCCTACGAGCAGTACTTC. J is TRBJ2-7 and V is TRBV19; no clear D. CDR3 length equals 14 residues. The germline V gene has CDR1 LNHDA and CDR2 SQIVND (reference sequence). Trimming shortened V by 3 bases and J by 2 bases, and 11 bases separated the two germline ends.

J is TRBJ2-2 and V is TRBV9, with D possibly TRBD1 on 5 matching bases. The CDR3 loop spans 17 amino acids. Trimming took off 3 bases at V and 2 bases at J, with 17 bases between the two ends. Germline CDR1 reads SGDLS; CDR2 reads YYNGEE. Here the CDR3 DNA reads TGTGCCAGCAGCGCACGACTTGACAGTCTCAACACCGGGGAGCTGTTTTTT. Residues: CASSARLDSLNTGELFF.

The chain employs TRBV4-2 and TRBJ2-3; 9 bases map to TRBD2. Germline values: CDR1 LGHNA, CDR2 YNFKEQ. The CDR3 consists of 16 residues. J gave up 9 bases and V 3 bases, and 13 bases lay outside the gene matches. The CDR3: CASSHLMGTSPDTQYF. CDR3 DNA sequence: TGTGCCAGCAGCCACCTGATGGGGACTAGCCCTGACACGCAGTATTTT.

This chain joins TRBV6-1 and TRBJ2-1, with TRBD1 matching 9 bases. After removal of 4 bases from V and 9 bases from J, the junction contained 16 bases not matched to a gene. This CDR3 is built from 17 residues. Per the germline V gene, CDR1 is MNHNS and CDR2 is SASEGT. The CDR3 DNA is TGTGCCAGCAGTGGATACCCACAGGGGGCGACCCTGTTTGAGCAGTTCTTC. Its translation: CASSGYPQGATLFEQFF.

The chain employs TRBV18 and TRBJ1-2; 8 bases align to TRBD1. Germline-derived CDR1 and CDR2 are KGHSH and LQKENI. J gave up 3 bases and V 3 bases, and 12 bases lay outside the gene matches. This CDR3 is built from 17 residues. The CDR3 spells CASSPPRLQGDHYGYTF. The CDR3 DNA is TGTGCCAGCTCACCTCCCCGCCTACAGGGGGACCACTATGGCTACACCTTC.

The CDR3 DNA follows: TGTGCCAGCTCACCACCCAGAGGAGATCACTCCTACAATGAGCAGTTCTTC. Protein product: CASSPPRGDHSYNEQFF. This chain joins TRBV18 and TRBJ2-1, with no clear D. Trimming left V 0 bases short and J 0 bases short, with 12 bases between. Germline CDR1 reads KGHSH; CDR2 reads LQKENI. This CDR3 spans 17 amino acids.